The 20 T cell receptor beta chains listed next were all sequenced from one sample in a study of blood T cell repertoires in COVID-19. This table comes from immunoSEQ multiplex PCR, and its TCRdb copy is limited to in-frame clones, with some not included. The sample includes around 82,000 clones, around nine tenths seen only once; the top ten take under 6.5%. The sample was peripheral blood. Receptors were obtained from a man older than 75 with COVID-19, enrolled during active disease.

This clone was counted only a few times. This chain uses TRBV24-1 with TRBJ1-1; D is perhaps TRBD1 (5 bases). The CDR3 covers 13 residues. V shed 3 bases and J shed 11 bases, with 15 bases lying between them. Per germline, CDR1 KGHDR and CDR2 SFDVKD. Here the CDR3 DNA reads TGTGCCACCAGTGATGTACATGGGGCGGAGGCTTTCTTT. Protein: CATSDVHGAEAFF.

This chain joins TRBV18 and TRBJ2-1, with 7 bases that match TRBD1. This CDR3 spans 13 amino acids. Germline V gene sequence: CDR1 KGHSH, CDR2 LQKENI. The trim removed 5 bases at V and 7 bases at J, leaving 5 bases unmatched. CDR3 region: CASSSSGGNEQFF. CDR3 in DNA: TGTGCCAGCTCATCCTCAGGGGGTAATGAGCAGTTCTTC.

This clone was detected only once. The chain joins TRBV18 to TRBJ1-2, with a weak D call TRBD1 (5 bases). The CDR3 runs 14 residues. V was trimmed by 3 bases and J by 3 bases, leaving 11 bases between them. Per the germline V gene, CDR1 is KGHSH and CDR2 is LQKENI. In DNA form, the CDR3 reads TGTGCCAGCTCACCCCAGGGAGGGGACTATGGCTACACCTTC. It specifies CASSPQGGDYGYTF.

J is TRBJ1-4 and V is TRBV4-1; the match to TRBD1 covers 8 bases. With 3 bases clipped from V and 8 bases from J, the junction kept 14 bases outside the gene matches. The CDR3 totals 17 residues. Germline values: CDR1 MGHRA, CDR2 YSYEKL. The CDR3 reads CASSQLHRGEVREKLFF. The CDR3 DNA is TGCGCCAGCAGCCAGCTTCACAGGGGGGAGGTTAGGGAAAAACTGTTTTTT.

This clone was found once. V and J are TRBV27 and TRBJ2-7; 8 nucleotides agree with TRBD1. With 3 bases clipped from V and 1 base from J, the junction kept 5 bases outside the gene matches. The germline V gene has CDR1 MNHEY and CDR2 SMNVEV (reference sequence). The CDR3 has 15 amino acids. CDR3 loop: CASSFQGAQSYEQYF. CDR3 sequence (DNA): TGTGCCAGCAGTTTCCAGGGGGCGCAGTCCTACGAGCAGTACTTC.

The chain's CDR3 is CASRSRQGEETQYF. The CDR3 DNA is TGTGCCAGCAGATCAAGACAGGGGGAAGAGACCCAGTACTTC. The gene calls are TRBV7-2 and TRBJ2-5; TRBD1 matches at 9 bases. Trimming cost V 6 bases and J 3 bases; bases outside gene matches: 5. The CDR3 consists of 14 residues. The germline gives CDR1 SGHTA, CDR2 FQGNSA.

V and J are TRBV29-1 and TRBJ1-1; 9 nucleotides match TRBD1. Germline-derived CDR1 and CDR2 are SQVTM and ANQGSEA. V shed 7 bases and J 5 bases; nucleotides not matched to a gene: 8. The CDR3 sequence is 13 residues long. CDR3 nucleotide sequence: TGCAGCGGATGGACAGGGGCGTTGACTGAAGCTTTCTTT. Translation gives CSGWTGALTEAFF. Full variable domain (remainder filled in from reference TRBV29-1 and TRBJ1-1): SAVISQKPSRDICQRGTSLTIQCQVDSQVTMMFWYRQQPGQSLTLIATANQGSEATYESGFVIDKFPISRPNLTFSTLTVSNMSPEDSSIYLCSGWTGALTEAFFGQGTRLTVV.

V usage is TRBV12-5 and J usage is TRBJ1-1, with D unclear. Germline values: CDR1 LGHNT, CDR2 FRNRAP. The CDR3 length is 11 residues. Trimming took off 7 bases at V and 11 bases at J, with 14 bases between the two ends. CDR3 in DNA: TGTGCTAGTGCCTCTTCGGGTGGGGCTTTCTTT. Its protein is CASASSGGAFF.

This chain joins TRBV2 and TRBJ1-2; 9 bases agree with TRBD1. The CDR3 extends over 16 amino acids. Germline V gives CDR1 SNHLY, CDR2 FYNNEI. Trimming took 4 bases from V and 0 from J; bases not matched to a gene: 6. CDR3 coding DNA: TGTGCCAGCAGTGGGGGGACAGGGCTAACTAACTATGGCTACACCTTC. Protein product: CASSGGTGLTNYGYTF.

The V gene is TRBV18, the J gene TRBJ2-3; D is uncertain. Germline V gene lookup returns CDR1 KGHSH and CDR2 LQKENI. The CDR3 extends over 14 amino acids. The ends were cut back, 5 bases at V and 0 bases at J, with 9 bases in the middle. The CDR3 DNA reads as TGTGCCAGCTCAGGGCAGTACAGCACAGATACGCAGTATTTT. Translated, it gives CASSGQYSTDTQYF.

The chain is built from TRBV7-9 and TRBJ2-3; maybe TRBD2 (7 bases). Germline CDR1 SEHNR, CDR2 FQNEAQ (reference sequence). Trimming pared 0 bases from V and 2 bases from J, leaving 18 bases between. The length of the CDR3 is 18 residues. CDR3 nucleotide sequence: TGTGCCAGCAGCTTAGCGCGAGGTGGTCGGGGGGCCACAGATACGCAGTATTTT. It yields the protein CASSLARGGRGATDTQYF. The full variable domain, rest sourced from reference TRBV7-9 and TRBJ2-3, is DTGVSQNPRHKITKRGQNVTFRCDPISEHNRLYWYRQTLGQGPEFLTYFQNEAQLEKSRLLSDRFSAERPKGSFSTLEIQRTEQGDSAMYLCASSLARGGRGATDTQYFGPGTRLTVL.

This chain joins TRBV5-1 and TRBJ1-2; TRBD1 matches at 7 bases. The length of the CDR3 is 14 residues. CDR1 and CDR2 (germline): SGHRS, YFSETQ. The V gene end was trimmed by 2 bases and the J gene end by 3 bases; junction bases not matched to a gene: 4. CDR3 amino acids: CASSFTGVDYGYTF. In DNA form, the CDR3 reads TGCGCCAGCAGCTTTACAGGGGTGGACTATGGCTACACCTTC.

V usage is TRBV10-1 and J usage is TRBJ2-3; D ambiguous. This CDR3 spans 15 amino acids. The germline V gene has CDR1 WNHNN and CDR2 SYGVQD (reference sequence). V shed 0 bases and J shed 2 bases, with 9 bases lying between them. In nucleotides, the CDR3 is TGCGCCAGCAGTGAGTCACAAGCGTCCACAGATACGCAGTATTTT. Its protein is CASSESQASTDTQYF.

The J gene is TRBJ1-5, the V gene TRBV15, with a weak D call TRBD1 (5 bases). This CDR3 is 14 amino acids long. V was pared by 0 bases and J by 7 bases, with 10 bases between. The germline V gene has CDR1 LNHNV and CDR2 YYDKDF (reference sequence). As DNA, the CDR3 is TGTGCCACCAGCAGAGAAGGGGCCGGACAGCCCCAGCATTTT. As protein: CATSREGAGQPQHF.

This chain connects TRBV18 to TRBJ1-6; D is undetermined. V lost 0 bases and J 7 bases, leaving 7 bases between the germline ends. Germline CDR1 and CDR2: KGHSH and LQKENI. This CDR3 contains 14 residues. The CDR3 DNA reads TGTGCCAGCTCACCACCGGAGAGGAATTCACCCCTCCACTTT. Translating gives CASSPPERNSPLHF.

V is TRBV7-8 and J is TRBJ2-5; TRBD2 might be the D (6 bases). The length of the CDR3 is 13 residues. Looked up from germline, CDR1 is SGHVS and CDR2 is FQNEAQ. V was shortened by 10 bases and J by 2 bases, with 14 bases between the two germline ends. For the CDR3, the DNA is TGTGCCACCTCGGCGGGACGTCAAGAGACCCAGTACTTC. Its translation: CATSAGRQETQYF.

The CDR3 DNA follows: TGTGCCAGTAGTATAGCGAGGGGGCGAGAGACCCAGTACTTC. Translating gives CASSIARGRETQYF. This chain uses TRBV19 with TRBJ2-5, with 7 bases identical to TRBD1. J was trimmed by 4 bases and V by 1 base; bases with no gene match: 3. The CDR3 contains 14 residues. Per germline, CDR1 LNHDA and CDR2 SQIVND (reference sequence). Full variable domain (missing parts from reference TRBV19 and TRBJ2-5): DGGITQSPKYLFRKEGQNVTLSCEQNLNHDAMYWYRQDPGQGLRLIYYSQIVNDFQKGDIAEGYSVSREKKESFPLTVTSAQKNPTAFYLCASSIARGRETQYFGPGTRLLVL.

The chain is built from TRBV18 and TRBJ1-2; D is ambiguous. Germline assignment: CDR1 KGHSH and CDR2 LQKENI. V was clipped by 2 bases and J by 4 bases, with 8 bases between them. This CDR3 has 13 residues. The CDR3 DNA sequence: TGTGCCAGCTCACCAATAGGGAGCTATGGCTACACCTTC. Its translation: CASSPIGSYGYTF.

In its sample, this clone was seen a few times. Other DNA sequences in the same sample also yield this CDR3. The chain links TRBV7-9 to TRBJ2-3; D is possibly TRBD1 (6 bases). Germline CDR1 and CDR2: SEHNR and FQNEAQ (reference sequence). V lost 5 bases, J lost 0 bases, and 9 bases lay in between. The CDR3 is 14 amino acids. The CDR3 protein is CASSLTGSTDTQYF. The CDR3 DNA reads TGTGCCAGCAGCCTAACAGGGAGCACAGATACGCAGTATTTT.

V is TRBV27 and J is TRBJ2-7, with D hard to call. Trimming took 6 bases from V and 3 from J, leaving 12 bases between them. The CDR3 loop spans 13 amino acids. The V gene's germline CDR1 is MNHEY and CDR2 SMNVEV (reference sequence). The CDR3 DNA is TGTGCCAGCAGCTATTCTAGGTTCTACGAGCAGTACTTC. Its translation: CASSYSRFYEQYF.